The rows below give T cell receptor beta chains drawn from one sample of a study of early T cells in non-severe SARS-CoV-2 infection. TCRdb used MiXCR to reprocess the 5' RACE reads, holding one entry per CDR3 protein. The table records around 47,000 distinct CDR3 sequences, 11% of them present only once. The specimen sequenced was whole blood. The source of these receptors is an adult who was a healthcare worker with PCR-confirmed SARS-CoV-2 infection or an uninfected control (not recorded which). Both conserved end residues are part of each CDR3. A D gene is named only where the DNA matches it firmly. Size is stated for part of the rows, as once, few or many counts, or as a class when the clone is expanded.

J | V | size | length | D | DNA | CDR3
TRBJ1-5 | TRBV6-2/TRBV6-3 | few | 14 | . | TGTGCCAGCAGTCCTGAATATAGCAATCAGCCCCAGCATTTT | CASSPEYSNQPQHF
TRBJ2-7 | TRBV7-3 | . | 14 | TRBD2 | TGTGCCAGCAGCCCGACTAGCGACACCTACGAGCAGTACTTC | CASSPTSDTYEQYF
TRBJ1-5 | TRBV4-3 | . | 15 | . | TGCGCCAGCAGCCCGTCGGTTCTAGGCAATCAGCCCCAGCATTTT | CASSPSVLGNQPQHF
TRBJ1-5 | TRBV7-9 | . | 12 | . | TGTGCCAGCAGCTTAGAGGCTCAGCCCCAGCATTTT | CASSLEAQPQHF
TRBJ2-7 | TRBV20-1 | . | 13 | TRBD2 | TGCAGTGCTAGACGCGGGGGGTCCTACGAGCAGTACTTC | CSARRGGSYEQYF
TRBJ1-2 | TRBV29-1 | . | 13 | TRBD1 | TGCAGCGTAGATACGGGACAGAACTATGGCTACACCTTC | CSVDTGQNYGYTF
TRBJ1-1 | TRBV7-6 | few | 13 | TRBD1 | TGTGCCAGCAGCCACACAGGGGCAGAAGGAGCTTTCTTT | CASSHTGAEGAFF
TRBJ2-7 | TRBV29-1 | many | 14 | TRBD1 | TGCAGCGTTGAAGCGGGGGACAGGGGCTACGAGCAGTACTTC | CSVEAGDRGYEQYF
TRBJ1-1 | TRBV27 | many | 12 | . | TGTGCCAGTTTCACAGGGAACACTGAAGCTTTCTTT | CASFTGNTEAFF
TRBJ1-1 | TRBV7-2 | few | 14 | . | TGTGCCAGCAGCTTTAGCAGTGGATACACTGAAGCTTTCTTT | CASSFSSGYTEAFF
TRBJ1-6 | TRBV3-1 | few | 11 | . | TGTGCCAGCAGCCAAGATAGAACCCTCCACTTT | CASSQDRTLHF
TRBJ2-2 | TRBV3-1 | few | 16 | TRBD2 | TGTGCCAGCACAGCCCTGGGACTAGCGAACACCGGGGAGCTGTTTTTT | CASTALGLANTGELFF
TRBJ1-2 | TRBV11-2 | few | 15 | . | TGTGCCAGCAGCTTAGATCTTGGGAGCCTCTCTGGCTACACCTTC | CASSLDLGSLSGYTF
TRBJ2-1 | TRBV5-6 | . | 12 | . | TGTGCCAGCAGCTTCGGGCAGAATGAGCAGTTCTTC | CASSFGQNEQFF
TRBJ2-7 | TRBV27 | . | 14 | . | TGTGCCAGCGCGAAGATTGAGGGCTCCTACGAGCAGTACTTC | CASAKIEGSYEQYF
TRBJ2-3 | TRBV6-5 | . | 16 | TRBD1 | TGTGCCAGCAGTTACTCAGACAGGGAAAACACAGATACGCAGTATTTT | CASSYSDRENTDTQYF
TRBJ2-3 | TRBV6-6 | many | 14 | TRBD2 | TGTGCCAGCAGTTACTCGAGCGGGGAGGATACGCAGTATTTT | CASSYSSGEDTQYF
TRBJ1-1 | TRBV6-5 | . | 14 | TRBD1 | TGTGCCAGCAGGTATGGGGACAGGGGCACTGAAGCTTTCTTT | CASRYGDRGTEAFF
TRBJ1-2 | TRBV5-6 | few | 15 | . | TGTGCCAGCAGCCTAGACAGCACACTTATCTATGGCTACACCTTC | CASSLDSTLIYGYTF
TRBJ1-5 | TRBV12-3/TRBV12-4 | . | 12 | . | TGTGCCAGCAGCCTTCAGGCAGGGCCCCAGCATTTT | CASSLQAGPQHF
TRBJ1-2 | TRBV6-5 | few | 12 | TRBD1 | TGTGCCAGCAGTGGGGACAGCTATGGCTACACCTTC | CASSGDSYGYTF
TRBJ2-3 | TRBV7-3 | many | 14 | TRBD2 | TGTGCCAGCAGAGCGGGGGGGCCCGCAGATACGCAGTATTTT | CASRAGGPADTQYF
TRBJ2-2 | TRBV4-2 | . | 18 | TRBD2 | TGTGCCAGCAGCCCCCGTTCTAGCGGGGGGGCCGTCACCGGGGAGCTGTTTTTT | CASSPRSSGGAVTGELFF
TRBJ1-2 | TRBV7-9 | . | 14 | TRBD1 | TGTGCCAGCAACCCGGGACAGGGCGGCTATGGCTACACCTTC | CASNPGQGGYGYTF
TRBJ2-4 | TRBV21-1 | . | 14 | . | TGTGCCAGCAGCAAGCATGTAGCCAAAAACATTCAGTACTTC | CASSKHVAKNIQYF
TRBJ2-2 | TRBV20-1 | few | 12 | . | TGCAGTGCTAGGAAAGGGACCGGGGAGCTGTTTTTT | CSARKGTGELFF
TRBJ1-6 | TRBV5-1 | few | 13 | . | TGCGCCAGCAGCACCAAGGGGAATTCACCCCTCCACTTT | CASSTKGNSPLHF
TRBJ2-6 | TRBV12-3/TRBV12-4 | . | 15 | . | TGTGCCAGCAGTTTGCGGGGTACGGGGGCCAACGTCCTGACTTTC | CASSLRGTGANVLTF
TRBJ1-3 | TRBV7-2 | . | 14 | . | TGTGCCAGCAGCCCGCAACGCTCTGGAAACACCATATATTTT | CASSPQRSGNTIYF
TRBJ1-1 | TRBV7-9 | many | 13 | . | TGTGCCAGCAGCTCACAGTACCAGGATGAAGTTTTCTTT | CASSSQYQDEVFF
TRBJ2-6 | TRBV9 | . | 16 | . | TGTGCCAGCACCCTCTCTAGTGACGCTGGGGCCAACGTCCTGACTTTC | CASTLSSDAGANVLTF
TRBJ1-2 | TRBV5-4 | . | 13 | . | TGTGCCAGCAGCTTAGACGGACAGAACGGCTACACCTTC | CASSLDGQNGYTF
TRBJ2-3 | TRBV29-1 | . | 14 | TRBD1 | TGCAGCGTAGACTCCGGGACAGGGGTGGATACGCAGTATTTT | CSVDSGTGVDTQYF
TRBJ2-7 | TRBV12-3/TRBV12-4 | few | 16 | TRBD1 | TGTGCCAGCAGTTTTTACCGGGACAGGGCCTCCTACGAGCAGTACTTC | CASSFYRDRASYEQYF
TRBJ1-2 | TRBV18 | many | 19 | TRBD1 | TGTGCCAGCTCATCGCAACAGATGACAGGGGTACGGTCTAACTATGGCTACACCTTC | CASSSQQMTGVRSNYGYTF